This T cell receptor (beta chain) is drawn from a study of shared clonotypes between healthy human individuals. This clone was counted once. Profiling relied on immunoSEQ multiplex PCR, and the TCRdb table lists in-frame clones only, not all of them. The data contain 730,000 or so clones, about two thirds of them singletons. Germline-derived CDR1 and CDR2 are SEHNR and FQNEAQ (reference sequence). V gave up 0 bases and J gave up 2 bases, with 11 bases separating them. This CDR3 spans 15 amino acids. The gene calls are TRBV7-9 and TRBJ2-7; D is ambiguous. This receptor was identified in a woman younger than 45 in good health. The sample comprised memory CD4+ T cells sorted from blood. Subset indicated: CD45RA-negative fraction. The CDR3 coding sequence is TGTGCCAGCAGCTTAGCCGTGTCTTACACCTACGAGCAGTACTTC. Its translation: CASSLAVSYTYEQYF.